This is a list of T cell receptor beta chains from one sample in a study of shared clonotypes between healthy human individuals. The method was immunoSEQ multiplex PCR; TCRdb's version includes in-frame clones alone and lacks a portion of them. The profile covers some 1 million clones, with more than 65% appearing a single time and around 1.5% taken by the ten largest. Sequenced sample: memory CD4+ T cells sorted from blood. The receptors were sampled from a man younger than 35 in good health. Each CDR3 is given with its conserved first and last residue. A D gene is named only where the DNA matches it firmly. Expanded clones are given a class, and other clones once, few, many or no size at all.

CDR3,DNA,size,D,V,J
CASSPSTGKTQYF,TGTGCCAGCAGCCCATCGACGGGGAAGACCCAGTACTTC,-,-,TRBV7-2,TRBJ2-5
CASSVAQFSYNEQFF,TGTGCCAGCAGCGTAGCCCAATTCTCCTACAATGAGCAGTTCTTC,-,-,TRBV9,TRBJ2-1
CAWSVYGDSNQPQHF,TGTGCCTGGAGTGTTTATGGGGATAGCAATCAGCCCCAGCATTTT,many,-,TRBV30,TRBJ1-5
CASRGGRAGDGETQYF,TGCGCCAGCAGGGGTGGCCGGGCAGGGGATGGGGAGACCCAGTACTTC,-,-,TRBV10-2,TRBJ2-5
CAISESGLVVGPQHF,TGTGCCATCAGTGAGTCGGGACTGGTGGTGGGGCCCCAGCATTTT,-,-,TRBV10-3,TRBJ1-5
CASGWSSGNTIYF,TGTGCCAGCGGTTGGAGCTCTGGAAACACCATATATTTT,-,-,TRBV28,TRBJ1-3
CAISRGNTEAFF,TGTGCCATCAGCAGGGGGAACACTGAAGCTTTCTTT,medium-sized,-,TRBV10-3,TRBJ1-1
CASSTQGLLFF,TGTGCCAGTAGTACTCAGGGGCTACTGTTTTTT,few,-,TRBV19,TRBJ1-4
CAWRHSSTGLTGELFF,TGTGCCTGGAGGCATTCCAGTACAGGGCTCACCGGGGAGCTGTTTTTT,-,-,TRBV30,TRBJ2-2
CASSQETSSQSQQYF,TGCGCCAGCAGCCAAGAGACTAGTAGTCAGAGTCAGCAGTACTTC,-,-,TRBV4-1,TRBJ2-5
CASSLLRVGTGNSYEQYF,TGTGCCAGCAGTTTACTGAGGGTTGGGACAGGCAATTCCTACGAGCAGTACTTC,-,TRBD1,TRBV27,TRBJ2-7
CASTASPLLNYGYTF,TGTGCCAGCACCGCTAGTCCATTACTTAACTATGGCTACACCTTC,-,-,TRBV6-5,TRBJ1-2
CASSVALTQGAQYF,TGTGCCAGCAGCGTAGCCCTCACCCAAGGGGCCCAGTACTTC,-,-,TRBV9,TRBJ2-5
CASSLVQGTYEQYF,TGTGCCAGCAGCTTAGTCCAGGGAACCTACGAGCAGTACTTC,-,-,TRBV11-2,TRBJ2-7
CASSVDTESGELFF,TGTGCCAGCAGCGTAGATACGGAGTCGGGGGAGCTGTTTTTT,few,-,TRBV9,TRBJ2-2
CATTEGNTIYF,TGTGCCACCACGGAGGGAAACACCATATATTTT,-,-,TRBV10-3,TRBJ1-3
CASSLGDRANTGELFF,TGCGCCAGCAGCTTGGGGGACAGGGCGAACACCGGGGAGCTGTTTTTT,once,TRBD1,TRBV5-1,TRBJ2-2
CASSQDAEGGIMNTEAFF,TGCGCCAGCAGCCAAGACGCGGAAGGGGGGATCATGAACACTGAAGCTTTCTTT,-,-,TRBV4-3,TRBJ1-1
CASRLRWSGRGNEQFF,TGTGCCAGCCGCCTTCGTTGGAGCGGGAGAGGCAATGAGCAGTTCTTC,-,TRBD2,TRBV27,TRBJ2-1
CASSSLSITGAQETQYF,TGTGCCAGCAGTTCACTGTCCATCACAGGGGCACAAGAGACCCAGTACTTC,-,TRBD1,TRBV28,TRBJ2-5
CASSLVQRTSSYNEQFF,TGTGCCAGCAGCTTGGTGCAAAGAACGAGCTCCTACAATGAGCAGTTCTTC,-,-,TRBV11-2,TRBJ2-1
CASSSLGGAGPNTEAFF,TGTGCCAGCAGCTCCCTCGGGGGGGCAGGACCTAACACTGAAGCTTTCTTT,-,-,TRBV9,TRBJ1-1
CASSYKGLAGNEQFF,TGTGCCAGCAGTTATAAGGGACTAGCGGGTAATGAGCAGTTCTTC,-,TRBD2,TRBV6-6,TRBJ2-1
CASSQESGSARAFF,TGTGCCAGCAGCCAAGAGTCAGGGAGTGCCCGAGCTTTCTTT,many,-,TRBV14,TRBJ1-1